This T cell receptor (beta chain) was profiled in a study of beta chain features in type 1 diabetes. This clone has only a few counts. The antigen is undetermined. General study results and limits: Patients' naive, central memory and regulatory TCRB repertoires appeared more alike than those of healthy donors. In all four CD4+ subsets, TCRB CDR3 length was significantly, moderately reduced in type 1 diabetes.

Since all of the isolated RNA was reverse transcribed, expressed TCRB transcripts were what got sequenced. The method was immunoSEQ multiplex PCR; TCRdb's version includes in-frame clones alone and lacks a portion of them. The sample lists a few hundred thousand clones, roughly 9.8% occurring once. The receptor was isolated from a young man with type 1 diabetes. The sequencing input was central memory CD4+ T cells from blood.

The CDR3 reads CASSLGDRNYGYTF. For the CDR3, the DNA is TGTGCCAGCAGCCTCGGGGACAGGAATTATGGCTACACCTTC. The V call is TRBV4-2, the J call TRBJ1-2, with TRBD1 matching 8 bases. V was clipped by 4 bases and J by 5 bases; unmatched bases: 6. The germline CDR1 and CDR2 sequences are LGHNA and YNFKEQ. This CDR3 has 14 amino acids.